The present T cell receptor (beta chain) was sequenced within a study of tumor and adjacent non-tumor tissue in lung cancer. Study summary: The cohort had about a dozen adenocarcinoma, a couple of squamous cell and 1 small cell patients. Each sample yielded 4 million to 5 million productive TCRbeta reads on average. Stage I to III disease affected some 11 men and roughly five women aged roughly 31 to 76.

The library came from three nested PCR rounds adapted from ARM-PCR protocols. TCRdb analysed the multiplex PCR reads with MiXCR anew, one entry per CDR3 protein. The table has 90,000 to 100,000 distinct CDR3 sequences, 80% seen once. On this clonotype itself: Its specificity is not known. It is likely a read error, because the conserved phenylalanine at the end of the CDR3 is missing.

No cell sorting was done before RNA was extracted from the tissue. More than 3 cm separated this lung sample from the edge of the tumor. The CDR3 has 15 residues. The germline V gene has CDR1 LGHNA and CDR2 YNFKEQ. The V end was cut by 4 bases, the J end by 8 bases, with 18 bases between. Study findings and constraints: Tumor TCR diversity, when higher, was linked to shorter survival.

The sequenced sample consisted of distant non-tumor lung tissue. This clonotype was sampled from a man aged 55 to 70 with small cell lung cancer. The genes are TRBV4-2 and TRBJ2-1, with D perhaps TRBD1 or TRBD2 (5 bases each). Here the CDR3 DNA reads TGTGCCAGCAGCCGCCCGGGGCTAGGGGTGGATGAGCAGTTCTAC. Translating gives CASSRPGLGVDEQFY.